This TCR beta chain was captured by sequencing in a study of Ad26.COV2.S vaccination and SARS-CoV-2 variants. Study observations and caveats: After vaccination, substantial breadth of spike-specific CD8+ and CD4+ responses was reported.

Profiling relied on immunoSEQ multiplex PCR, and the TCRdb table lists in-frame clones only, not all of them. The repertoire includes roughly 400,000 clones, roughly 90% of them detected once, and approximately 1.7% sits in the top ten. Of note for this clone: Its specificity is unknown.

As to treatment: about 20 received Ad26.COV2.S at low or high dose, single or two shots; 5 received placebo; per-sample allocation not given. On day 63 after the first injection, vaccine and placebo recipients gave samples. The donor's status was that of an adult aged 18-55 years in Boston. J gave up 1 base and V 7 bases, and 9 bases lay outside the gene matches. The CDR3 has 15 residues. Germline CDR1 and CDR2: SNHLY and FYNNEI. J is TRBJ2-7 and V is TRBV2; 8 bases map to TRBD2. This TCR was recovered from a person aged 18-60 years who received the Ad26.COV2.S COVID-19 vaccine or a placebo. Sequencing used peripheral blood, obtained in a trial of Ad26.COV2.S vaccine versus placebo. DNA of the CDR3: TGTGCCAGCATTCCTCCGGGGGGGCTGTCCTACGAGCAGTACTTC. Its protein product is CASIPPGGLSYEQYF.